This T cell receptor beta chain was identified during a study of Ad26.COV2.S vaccination and SARS-CoV-2 variants. The CDR3 has 13 amino acids. Germline loops: CDR1 LGHDT, CDR2 YNNKEL (reference sequence). The V end lost 4 bases, the J end lost 14 bases, and 18 bases lay between the germline ends. Noted treatment: some 19 received Ad26.COV2.S at low or high dose, single or two shots; 5 received placebo; per-sample allocation not given. Vaccine and placebo recipients were sampled on day 63 after the first injection. Sequencing was performed with immunoSEQ multiplex PCR; in TCRdb, only in-frame clones are kept and a portion is missing. The profile shows about 400,000 clones, about 88% of them singletons.

Sequenced material: peripheral blood, taken in a trial of Ad26.COV2.S vaccine versus placebo. This chain joins TRBV3-1 (or the pseudogene TRBV3-2) and TRBJ2-1; either TRBD1 or TRBD2 may supply D (6 bases each). The source of this sequence is a person between 18 and 60 years old who received the Ad26.COV2.S COVID-19 vaccine or a placebo. The CDR3 DNA reads TGTGCCAGCAGCCGACTGGAGGGGGGAGAAAAGTTCTTC. Its translation is CASSRLEGGEKFF.